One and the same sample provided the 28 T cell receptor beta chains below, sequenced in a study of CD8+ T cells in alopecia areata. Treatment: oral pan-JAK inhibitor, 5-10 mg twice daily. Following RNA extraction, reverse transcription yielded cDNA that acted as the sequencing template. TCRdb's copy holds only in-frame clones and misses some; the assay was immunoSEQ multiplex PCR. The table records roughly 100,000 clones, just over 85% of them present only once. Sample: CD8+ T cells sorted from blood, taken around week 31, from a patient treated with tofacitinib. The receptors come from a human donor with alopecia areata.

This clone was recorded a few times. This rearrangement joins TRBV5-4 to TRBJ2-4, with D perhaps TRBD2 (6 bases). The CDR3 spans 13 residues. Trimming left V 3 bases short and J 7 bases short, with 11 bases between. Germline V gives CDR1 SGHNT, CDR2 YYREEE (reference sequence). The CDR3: CASSWDSRNIQYF. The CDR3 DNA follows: TGTGCCAGCAGCTGGGACTCCCGCAACATTCAGTACTTC.

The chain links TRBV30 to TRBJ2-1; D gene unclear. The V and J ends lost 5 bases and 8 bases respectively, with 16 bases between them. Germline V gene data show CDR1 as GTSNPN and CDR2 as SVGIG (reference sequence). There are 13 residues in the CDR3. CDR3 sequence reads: CAWALQNGDEQFF. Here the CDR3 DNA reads TGTGCCTGGGCGCTTCAAAATGGGGATGAGCAGTTCTTC.

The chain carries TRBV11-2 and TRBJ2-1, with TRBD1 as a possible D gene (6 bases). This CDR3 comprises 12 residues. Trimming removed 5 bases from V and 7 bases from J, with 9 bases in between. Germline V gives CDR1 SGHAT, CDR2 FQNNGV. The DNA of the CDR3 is TGTGCCAGCAGCCCGCAGGGGAATGAGCAGTTCTTC. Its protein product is CASSPQGNEQFF.

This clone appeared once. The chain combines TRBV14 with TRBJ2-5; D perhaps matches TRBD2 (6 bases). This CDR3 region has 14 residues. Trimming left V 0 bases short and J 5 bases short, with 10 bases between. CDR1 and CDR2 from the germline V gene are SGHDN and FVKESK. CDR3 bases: TGTGCCAGCAGCCAAGAATGGCGGGATGAGACCCAGTACTTC. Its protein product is CASSQEWRDETQYF.

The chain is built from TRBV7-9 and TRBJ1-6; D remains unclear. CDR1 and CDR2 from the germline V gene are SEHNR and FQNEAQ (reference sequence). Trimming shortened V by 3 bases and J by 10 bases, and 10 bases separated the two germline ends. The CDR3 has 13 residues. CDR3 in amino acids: CASSFGGRSPLHF. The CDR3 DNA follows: TGTGCCAGCAGCTTTGGCGGGAGGTCACCCCTCCACTTT.

The CDR3 sequence is CASGLGTGYEQYF. The CDR3 DNA follows: TGTGCTAGTGGCCTCGGGACAGGCTACGAGCAGTACTTC. This rearrangement joins TRBV12-5 to TRBJ2-7, with 8 bases lining up with TRBD1. Trimming cost V 6 bases and J 3 bases; bases outside gene matches: 4. The CDR3 is 13 residues long. The germline gives CDR1 LGHNT, CDR2 FRNRAP.

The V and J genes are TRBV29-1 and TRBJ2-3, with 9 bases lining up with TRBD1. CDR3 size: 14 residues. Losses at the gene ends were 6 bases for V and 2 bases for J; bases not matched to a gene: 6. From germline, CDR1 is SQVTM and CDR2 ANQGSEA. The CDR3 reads CSVAGTGYTDTQYF. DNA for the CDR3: TGCAGCGTGGCCGGGACAGGGTACACAGATACGCAGTATTTT.

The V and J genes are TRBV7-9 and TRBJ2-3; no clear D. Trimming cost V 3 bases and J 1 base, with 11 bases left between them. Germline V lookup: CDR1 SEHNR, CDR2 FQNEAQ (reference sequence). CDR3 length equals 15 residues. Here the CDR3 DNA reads TGTGCCAGCAGCTTGAGCGAGGAACGCACAGATACGCAGTATTTT. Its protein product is CASSLSEERTDTQYF. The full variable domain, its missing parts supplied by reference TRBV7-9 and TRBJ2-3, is DTGVSQNPRHKITKRGQNVTFRCDPISEHNRLYWYRQTLGQGPEFLTYFQNEAQLEKSRLLSDRFSAERPKGSFSTLEIQRTEQGDSAMYLCASSLSEERTDTQYFGPGTRLTVL.

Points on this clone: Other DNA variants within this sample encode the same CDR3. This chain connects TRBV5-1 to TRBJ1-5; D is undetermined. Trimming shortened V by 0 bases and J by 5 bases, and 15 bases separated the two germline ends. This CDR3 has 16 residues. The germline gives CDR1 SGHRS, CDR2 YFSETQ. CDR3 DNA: TGCGCCAGCAGCTTGGGCTTTGGAGCGATCGATCAGCCCCAGCATTTT. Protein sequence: CASSLGFGAIDQPQHF. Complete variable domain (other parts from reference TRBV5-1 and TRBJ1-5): KAGVTQTPRYLIKTRGQQVTLSCSPISGHRSVSWYQQTPGQGLQFLFEYFSETQRNKGNFPGRFSGRQFSNSRSEMNVSTLELGDSALYLCASSLGFGAIDQPQHFGDGTRLSIL.

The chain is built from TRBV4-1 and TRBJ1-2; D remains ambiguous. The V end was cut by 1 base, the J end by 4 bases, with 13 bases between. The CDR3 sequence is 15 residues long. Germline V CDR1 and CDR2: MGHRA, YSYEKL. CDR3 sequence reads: CASSQVDRGFYGYTF. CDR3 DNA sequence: TGCGCCAGCAGCCAAGTGGACCGCGGATTCTATGGCTACACCTTC.

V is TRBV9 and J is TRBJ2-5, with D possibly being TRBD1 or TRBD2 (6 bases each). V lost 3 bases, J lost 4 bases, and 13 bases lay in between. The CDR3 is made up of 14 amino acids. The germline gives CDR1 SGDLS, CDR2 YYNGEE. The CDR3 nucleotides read TGTGCCAGCAGCGCTGAGGGGGGAGGAGAGACCCAGTACTTC. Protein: CASSAEGGGETQYF.

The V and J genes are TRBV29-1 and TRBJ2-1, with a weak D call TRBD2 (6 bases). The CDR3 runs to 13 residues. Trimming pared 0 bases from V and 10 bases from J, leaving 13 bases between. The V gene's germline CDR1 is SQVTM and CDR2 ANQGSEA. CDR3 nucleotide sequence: TGCAGCGTTGAAGATCTGACGGGACTGGAGCAGTTCTTC. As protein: CSVEDLTGLEQFF.

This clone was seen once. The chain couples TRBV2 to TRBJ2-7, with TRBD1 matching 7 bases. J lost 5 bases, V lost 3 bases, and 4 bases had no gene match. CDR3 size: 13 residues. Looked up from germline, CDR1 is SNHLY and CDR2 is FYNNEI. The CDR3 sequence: CASSDRGIHEQYF. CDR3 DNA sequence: TGTGCCAGCAGTGACAGGGGGATACACGAGCAGTACTTC.

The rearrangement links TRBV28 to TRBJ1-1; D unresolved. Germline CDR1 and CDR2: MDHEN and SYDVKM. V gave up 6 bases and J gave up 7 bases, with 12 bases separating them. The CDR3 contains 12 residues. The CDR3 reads CASRYVRGEAFF. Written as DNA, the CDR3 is TGTGCCAGCAGATATGTCCGCGGTGAAGCTTTCTTT.

Written as DNA, the CDR3 is TGTGCCAGCAGTTTCTTTCAGGGAGCCTACGAGCAGTACTTC. As protein: CASSFFQGAYEQYF. The V and J genes are TRBV27 and TRBJ2-7; either TRBD1 or TRBD2 may fit D (5 bases each). The CDR3 totals 14 residues. Germline CDR1 MNHEY, CDR2 SMNVEV (reference sequence). Deletions cut 3 bases from V and 2 bases from J, with 11 bases between.

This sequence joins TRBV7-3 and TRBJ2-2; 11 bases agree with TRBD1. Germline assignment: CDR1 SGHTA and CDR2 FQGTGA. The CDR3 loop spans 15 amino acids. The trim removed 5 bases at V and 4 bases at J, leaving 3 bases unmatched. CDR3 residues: CASSPGTGGTGELFF. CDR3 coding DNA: TGTGCCAGCAGCCCCGGGACAGGGGGCACCGGGGAGCTGTTTTTT.

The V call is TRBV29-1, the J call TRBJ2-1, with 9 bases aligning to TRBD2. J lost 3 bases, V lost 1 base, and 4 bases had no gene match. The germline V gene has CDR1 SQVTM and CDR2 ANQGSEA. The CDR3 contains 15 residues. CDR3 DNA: TGCAGCGTTGAAGGCGGGAGGGCCCACTACAATGAGCAGTTCTTC. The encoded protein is CSVEGGRAHYNEQFF.

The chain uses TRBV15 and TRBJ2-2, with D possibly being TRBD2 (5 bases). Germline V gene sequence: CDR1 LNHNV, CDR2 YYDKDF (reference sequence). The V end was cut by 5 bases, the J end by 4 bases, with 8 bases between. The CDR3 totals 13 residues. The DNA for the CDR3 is TGTGCCACCAGCGCAACTAGCACCGGGGAGCTGTTTTTT. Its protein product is CATSATSTGELFF.

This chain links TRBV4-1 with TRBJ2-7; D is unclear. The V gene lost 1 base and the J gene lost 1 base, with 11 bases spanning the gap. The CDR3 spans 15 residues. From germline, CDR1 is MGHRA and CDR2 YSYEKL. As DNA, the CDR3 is TGCGCCAGCAGCCAAGGTTCCCAGGCTTCCTACGAGCAGTACTTC. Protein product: CASSQGSQASYEQYF.

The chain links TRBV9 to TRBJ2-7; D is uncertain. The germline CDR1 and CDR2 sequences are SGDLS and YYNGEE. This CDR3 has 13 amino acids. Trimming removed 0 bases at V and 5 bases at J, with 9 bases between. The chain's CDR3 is CASSVGHHDEQYF. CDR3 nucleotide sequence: TGTGCCAGCAGCGTAGGCCATCACGACGAGCAGTACTTC.

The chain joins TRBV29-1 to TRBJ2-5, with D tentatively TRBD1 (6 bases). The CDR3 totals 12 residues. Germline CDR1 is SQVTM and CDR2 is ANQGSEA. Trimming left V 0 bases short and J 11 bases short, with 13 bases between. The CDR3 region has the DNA TGCAGCGTTGAAGAGGGGGCGAGGGAGCAGTACTTC. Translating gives CSVEEGAREQYF.

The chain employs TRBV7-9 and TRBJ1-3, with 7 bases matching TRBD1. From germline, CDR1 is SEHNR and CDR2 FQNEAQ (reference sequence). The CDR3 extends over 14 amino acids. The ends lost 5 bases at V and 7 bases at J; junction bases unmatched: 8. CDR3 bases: TGTGCCAGCAGCCCCTCAGACAGGGCGAACACCATATATTTT. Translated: CASSPSDRANTIYF.

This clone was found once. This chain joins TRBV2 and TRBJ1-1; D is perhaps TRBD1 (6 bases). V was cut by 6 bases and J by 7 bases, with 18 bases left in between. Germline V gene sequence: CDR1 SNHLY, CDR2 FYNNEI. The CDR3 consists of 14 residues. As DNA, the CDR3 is TGTGCCAGCAGAGAGGGACAAGATGGAAGTGAAGCTTTCTTT. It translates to CASREGQDGSEAFF. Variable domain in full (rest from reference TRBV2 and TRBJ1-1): EPEVTQTPSHQVTQMGQEVILRCVPISNHLYFYWYRQILGQKVEFLVSFYNNEISEKSEIFDDQFSVERPDGSNFTLKIRSTKLEDSAMYFCASREGQDGSEAFFGQGTRLTVV.

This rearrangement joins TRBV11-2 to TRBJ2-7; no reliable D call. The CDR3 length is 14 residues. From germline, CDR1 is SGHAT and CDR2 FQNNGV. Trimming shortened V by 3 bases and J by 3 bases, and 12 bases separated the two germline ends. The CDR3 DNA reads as TGTGCCAGCAGCTTTTCTAAGGGATACTACGAGCAGTACTTC. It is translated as CASSFSKGYYEQYF.

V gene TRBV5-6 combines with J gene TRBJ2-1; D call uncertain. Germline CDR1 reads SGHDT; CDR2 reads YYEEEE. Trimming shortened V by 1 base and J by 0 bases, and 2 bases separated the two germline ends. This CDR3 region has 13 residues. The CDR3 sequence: CASSLSSYNEQFF. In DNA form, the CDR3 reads TGTGCCAGCAGCTTGAGCTCCTACAATGAGCAGTTCTTC.

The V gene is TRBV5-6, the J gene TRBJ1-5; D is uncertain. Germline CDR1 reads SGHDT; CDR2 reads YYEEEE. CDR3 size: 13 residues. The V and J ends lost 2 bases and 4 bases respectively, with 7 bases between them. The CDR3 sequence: CASSLGWNQPQHF. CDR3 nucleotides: TGTGCCAGCAGCTTAGGATGGAATCAGCCCCAGCATTTT.

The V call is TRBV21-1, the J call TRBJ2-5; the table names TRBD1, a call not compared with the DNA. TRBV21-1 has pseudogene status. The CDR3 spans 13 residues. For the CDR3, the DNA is TGTGCCAGCAGCAAAAACAGGGAAGAGACCCAGTACTTC. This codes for CASSKNREETQYF.

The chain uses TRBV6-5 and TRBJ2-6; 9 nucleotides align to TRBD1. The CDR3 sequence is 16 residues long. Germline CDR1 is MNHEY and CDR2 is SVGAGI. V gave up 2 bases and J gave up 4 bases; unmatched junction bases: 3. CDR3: CASSYGTGLGANVLTF. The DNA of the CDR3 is TGTGCCAGCAGTTACGGGACAGGGTTAGGGGCCAACGTCCTGACTTTC.